This entry is about one T cell receptor beta chain. The data originate from a study of blood T cell repertoires in COVID-19. For the study at large: Material from acute and convalescent COVID-19 was sourced from the United States, Italy and Spain. Sample material is recorded as cDNA or gDNA derived from T cells, B-cell-depleted T cells, or PBMCs.

Authors' data handling: Amplified reference gene primers provided the basis for estimating nucleated cell counts. Using immunoSEQ multiplex PCR, the repertoire was profiled, and TCRdb retains in-frame clones only, with some absent. The D gene and trimming were derived from the DNA, and the V and J assignments and clone size from that table. The sample has about 180,000 clones, about 90% seen once; the top ten hold 2% to 3%. The source of this sequence is a middle-aged man with active or convalescent COVID-19. Sequencing input: peripheral blood.

DNA for the CDR3: TGTGCCAGCAGCAGCGGGGCGGGGGAGACCCAGTACTTC. Translation: CASSSGAGETQYF. The chain has TRBV7-2 and TRBJ2-5; 7 nucleotides agree with TRBD2. This CDR3 has 13 amino acids. The J segment lost 5 bases and the V segment lost 5 bases, leaving 5 bases of the junction unmatched. The germline CDR1 and CDR2 sequences are SGHTA and FQGNSA.